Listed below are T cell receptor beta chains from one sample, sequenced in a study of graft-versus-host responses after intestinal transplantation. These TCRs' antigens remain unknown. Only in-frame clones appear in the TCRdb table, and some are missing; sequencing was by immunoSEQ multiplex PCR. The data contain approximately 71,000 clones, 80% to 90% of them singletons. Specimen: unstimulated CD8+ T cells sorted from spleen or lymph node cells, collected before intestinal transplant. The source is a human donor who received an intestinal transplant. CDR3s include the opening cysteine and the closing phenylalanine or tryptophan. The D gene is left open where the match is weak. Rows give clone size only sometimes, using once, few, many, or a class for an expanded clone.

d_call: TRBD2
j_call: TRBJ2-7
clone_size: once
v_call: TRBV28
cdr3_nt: TGTGCCAGCAGTTTACCCGGACTAGCGGGAGGGCCCGGTAACGAGCAGTACTTC
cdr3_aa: CASSLPGLAGGPGNEQYF

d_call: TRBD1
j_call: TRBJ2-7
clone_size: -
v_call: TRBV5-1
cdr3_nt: TGCGCCAGCAGCTTGGAGTTCCTAAACGCGGGGACAGGGTGGTACGAGCAGTACTTC
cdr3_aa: CASSLEFLNAGTGWYEQYF

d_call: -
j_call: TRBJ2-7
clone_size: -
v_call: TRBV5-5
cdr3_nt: TGTGCCAGCAGCTTTGAAGGACACCATACCTACGAGCAGTACTTC
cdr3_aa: CASSFEGHHTYEQYF

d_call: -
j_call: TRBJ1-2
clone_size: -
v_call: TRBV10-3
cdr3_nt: TGTGCCATCAGTGAGTCGTGGACAGCGGCGGATGGCTACACCTTC
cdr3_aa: CAISESWTAADGYTF

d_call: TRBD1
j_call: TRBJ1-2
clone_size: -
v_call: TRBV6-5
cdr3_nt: TGTGCCAGCAGTTGGGGGACAGGGGTCGGCTACACCTTC
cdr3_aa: CASSWGTGVGYTF

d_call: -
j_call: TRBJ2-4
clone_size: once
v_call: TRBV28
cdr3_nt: TGTGCCAGCAGTTTTGCCCAGGAGGGTGAAAACATTCAGTACTTC
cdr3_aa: CASSFAQEGENIQYF

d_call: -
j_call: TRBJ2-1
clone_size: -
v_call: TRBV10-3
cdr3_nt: TGTGCCATCAGTGAGTCGTCGACCGGGGATGAGCAGTTCTTC
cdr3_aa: CAISESSTGDEQFF

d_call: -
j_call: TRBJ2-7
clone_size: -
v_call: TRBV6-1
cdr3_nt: TGTGCCAGCAGTGAAGATCGGGGGTCGCGGGTCGACGAGCAGTACTTC
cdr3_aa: CASSEDRGSRVDEQYF

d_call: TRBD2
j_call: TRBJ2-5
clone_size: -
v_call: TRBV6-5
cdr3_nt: TGTGCCAGCAGCGGCGGGGGGTCAGAGACCCAGTACTTC
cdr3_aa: CASSGGGSETQYF

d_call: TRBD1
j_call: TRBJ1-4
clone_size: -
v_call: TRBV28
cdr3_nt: TGTGCCAGCTTGAATGACAGGGAAGGCGGTGAAAAACTGTTTTTT
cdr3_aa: CASLNDREGGEKLFF

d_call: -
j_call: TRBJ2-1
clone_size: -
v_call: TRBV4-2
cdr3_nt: TGTGCCAGCAGCCAAATGACCGGAGGGTACAATGAGCAGTTCTTC
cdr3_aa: CASSQMTGGYNEQFF

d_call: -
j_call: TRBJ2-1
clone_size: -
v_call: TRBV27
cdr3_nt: TGTGCCAGCAGTCTATCCGCAGCGGCCTACTCCTACAATGAGCAGTTCTTC
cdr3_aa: CASSLSAAAYSYNEQFF

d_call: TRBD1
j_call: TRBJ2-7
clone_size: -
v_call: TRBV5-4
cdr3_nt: TGTGCCAGCAGCTTCGGGACAGGGGATTCCTACGAGCAGTACTTC
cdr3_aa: CASSFGTGDSYEQYF

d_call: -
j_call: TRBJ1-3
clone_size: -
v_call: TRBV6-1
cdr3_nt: TGTGCCAGCAGTATCTCGGCGGACTCTGGAAACACCATATATTTT
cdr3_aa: CASSISADSGNTIYF

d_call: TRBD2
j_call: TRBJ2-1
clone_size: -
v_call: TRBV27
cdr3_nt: TGTGCCAGCAGTTTTACGGGAGGCAATGAGCAGTTCTTC
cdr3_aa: CASSFTGGNEQFF

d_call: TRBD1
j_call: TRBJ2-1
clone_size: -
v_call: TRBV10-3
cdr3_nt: TGTGCCATCAGTGAGGGACAGGCCTACAATGAGCAGTTCTTC
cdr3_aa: CAISEGQAYNEQFF

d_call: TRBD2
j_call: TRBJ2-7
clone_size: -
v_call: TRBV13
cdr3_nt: TGTGCCAGCAGCCCCCACCTAGCGGACTACTACGAGCAGTACTTC
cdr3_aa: CASSPHLADYYEQYF

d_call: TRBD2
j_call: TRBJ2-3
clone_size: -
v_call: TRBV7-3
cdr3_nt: TGTGCCAGCAGCCTCCTTGGGGGGGGGACCACAGATACGCAGTATTTT
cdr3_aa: CASSLLGGGTTDTQYF

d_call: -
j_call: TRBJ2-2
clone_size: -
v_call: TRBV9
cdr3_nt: TGTGCCAGCAGCTCCCTCGGCACCGGGGAGCTGTTTTTT
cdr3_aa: CASSSLGTGELFF

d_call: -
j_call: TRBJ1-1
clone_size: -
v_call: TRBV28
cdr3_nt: TGTGCCAGCAGTTTCATGATCCCGGGAGTTGAAGCTTTCTTT
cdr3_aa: CASSFMIPGVEAFF

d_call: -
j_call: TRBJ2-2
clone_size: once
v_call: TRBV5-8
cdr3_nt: TGTGCCAGCAGCTTGGGAACGGGTCCCGACGGGGAGCTGTTTTTT
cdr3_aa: CASSLGTGPDGELFF

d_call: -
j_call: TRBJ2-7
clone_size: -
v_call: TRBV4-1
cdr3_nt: TGCGCCAGCAGCCAACACGTGAGCTCCTACGAGCAGTACTTC
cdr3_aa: CASSQHVSSYEQYF

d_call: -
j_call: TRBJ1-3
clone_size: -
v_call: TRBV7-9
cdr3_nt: TGTGCCAGCAGCCCGACAGGTTCTGGAAACACCATATATTTT
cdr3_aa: CASSPTGSGNTIYF

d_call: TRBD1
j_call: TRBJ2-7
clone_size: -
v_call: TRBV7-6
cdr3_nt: TGTGCCAGCAGCTTAGGGGACAGGGTGCCCTACGAGCAGTACTTC
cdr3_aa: CASSLGDRVPYEQYF

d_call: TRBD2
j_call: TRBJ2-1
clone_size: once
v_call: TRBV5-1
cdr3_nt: TGCGCCAGCAGCTTGGGATTTAGCGGGAGGGCCACCTACAATGAGCAGTTCTTC
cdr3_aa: CASSLGFSGRATYNEQFF